The next 2 T cell receptor beta chains were all read from a single sample in a study of cytomegalovirus exposure and HLA in healthy donors. Researchers ran the PCR with 60 Vbeta and 13 Jbeta primers. Libraries were prepared by immunoSEQ multiplex PCR; TCRdb keeps only in-frame clonotypes and omits some of them. The sample shows roughly 100,000 clones, approximately 79% of them seen only once. Material: PBMCs. These receptors were obtained from a man in his sixties in good health and CMV-seropositive.

The rearrangement joins TRBV5-6 to TRBJ1-6; D unclear. V was cut by 0 bases and J by 7 bases, with 11 bases left in between. Germline assignment: CDR1 SGHDT and CDR2 YYEEEE. The CDR3 covers 15 residues. CDR3 bases: TGTGCCAGCAGCTTGGGAGGGCCCCAAAATTCACCCCTCCACTTT. It specifies CASSLGGPQNSPLHF.

V gene TRBV9 combines with J gene TRBJ2-1; 15 positions match TRBD2. Germline assignment: CDR1 SGDLS and CDR2 YYNGEE. Trimming at V came to 0 bases and at J to 0 bases, leaving 4 bases not matched to a gene. The CDR3 spans 19 residues. CDR3 nucleotide sequence: TGTGCCAGCAGCGTAGCTGGACTAGCGGGGGGGGGCTCCTACAATGAGCAGTTCTTC. Protein product: CASSVAGLAGGGSYNEQFF.